One sample yielded the 8 T cell receptor beta chains listed below, sequenced in a study of T cell responses to AZD1222 COVID-19 vaccine. Using immunoSEQ multiplex PCR, the repertoire was profiled, and TCRdb retains in-frame clones only, with some absent. The data hold fewer than 85,000 clones, with 92% observed a single time. This specimen consisted of peripheral blood, obtained on day 0 of MenACWY control vaccination. The receptors derive from an adult in good health.

CDR3 sequence (DNA): TGCAGTGCCTTTCGTCCCCACGAGCAGTACTTC. Translated: CSAFRPHEQYF. The rearrangement joins TRBV20-1 to TRBJ2-7; D is unresolved. This CDR3 region has 11 residues. The V and J ends lost 6 bases and 5 bases respectively, with 11 bases between them. CDR1 is DFQATT, CDR2 SNEGSKA, per germline (reference sequence).

This clone has a single count. The chain couples TRBV7-2 to TRBJ1-5; possibly TRBD1 for D (6 bases). CDR1 and CDR2 from the germline V gene are SGHTA and FQGNSA. The CDR3 runs 16 residues. V was clipped by 2 bases and J by 1 base, with 12 bases between them. CDR3 bases: TGTGCCAGCAGCTTAAGCGGGGGGCGAAGCAATCAGCCCCAGCATTTT. Translating gives CASSLSGGRSNQPQHF.

The gene calls are TRBV3-1 (or the pseudogene TRBV3-2) and TRBJ2-2; the match to TRBD2 covers 7 bases. The CDR3 has 18 residues. Trimming at V came to 1 base and at J to 4 bases, leaving 12 bases not matched to a gene. Germline loops: CDR1 LGHDT, CDR2 YNNKEL (reference sequence). This CDR3 is CASSQVGGGRGSTGELFF. The CDR3 nucleotides read TGTGCCAGCAGCCAAGTCGGCGGCGGGCGCGGGAGCACCGGGGAGCTGTTTTTT.

V and J are TRBV28 and TRBJ2-7; TRBD1 might be the D (8 bases). Deletions cut 2 bases from V and 1 base from J, with 21 bases between. The CDR3 loop spans 18 amino acids. From germline, CDR1 is MDHEN and CDR2 SYDVKM. CDR3 amino acids: CASSLEGGWTGPSYEQYF. CDR3 bases: TGTGCCAGCAGTTTAGAGGGAGGGTGGACAGGGCCATCCTACGAGCAGTACTTC.

This sequence joins TRBV11-3 and TRBJ2-5; 10 bases map to TRBD2. The V gene's germline CDR1 is SGHNT and CDR2 YENEEA. This CDR3 is 15 amino acids long. With 1 base clipped from V and 5 bases from J, the junction kept 4 bases outside the gene matches. CDR3 nucleotides: TGTGCCAGCAGCTTAGGAGCGGGGGGGCACGAGACCCAGTACTTC. Protein product: CASSLGAGGHETQYF.

The chain couples TRBV4-1 to TRBJ2-7; TRBD1 agrees at 8 bases. The V and J ends lost 1 base and 4 bases, in that order; junction bases with no gene match: 6. This CDR3 contains 15 residues. CDR1 and CDR2 (germline): MGHRA, YSYEKL. The CDR3 DNA reads TGCGCCAGCAGCCAAGCGACAGGGGATCCTTACGAGCAGTACTTC. Translated: CASSQATGDPYEQYF.

The V and J genes are TRBV5-1 and TRBJ2-1; TRBD2 matches 8 bases. This CDR3 comprises 17 residues. Trimming removed 0 bases from V and 6 bases from J; junction bases left unmatched: 11. Germline CDR1 SGHRS, CDR2 YFSETQ. CDR3 sequence reads: CASSLVTAGVWGNEQFF. The CDR3 DNA sequence: TGCGCCAGCAGCTTGGTTACAGCGGGAGTATGGGGCAATGAGCAGTTCTTC.

The chain couples TRBV7-7 to TRBJ2-1; 8 bases align to TRBD1. The CDR3 is 12 residues long. V was clipped by 5 bases and J by 10 bases; unmatched bases: 4. Per the germline V gene, CDR1 is SSHAT and CDR2 is FNYEAQ (reference sequence). The CDR3 DNA follows: TGTGCCAGCAGCCCTGACAGGGGAGAGCAGTTCTTC. Translated, it gives CASSPDRGEQFF.